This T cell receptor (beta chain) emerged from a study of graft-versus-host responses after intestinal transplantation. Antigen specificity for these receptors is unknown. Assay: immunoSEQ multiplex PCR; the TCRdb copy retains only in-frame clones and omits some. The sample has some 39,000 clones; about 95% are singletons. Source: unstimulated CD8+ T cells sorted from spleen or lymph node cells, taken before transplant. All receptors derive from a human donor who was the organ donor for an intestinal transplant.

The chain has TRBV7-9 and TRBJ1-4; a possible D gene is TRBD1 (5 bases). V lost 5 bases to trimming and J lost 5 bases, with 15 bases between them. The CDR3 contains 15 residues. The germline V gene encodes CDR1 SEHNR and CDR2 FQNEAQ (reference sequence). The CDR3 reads CASSRDPSPNEKLFF. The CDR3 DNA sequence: TGTGCCAGCAGCCGGGACCCAAGTCCAAATGAAAAACTGTTTTTT.